These 9 T cell receptor beta chains originate from one sample sequenced in a study of human T cells and chemical hapten exposure (dated by TCRdb to about 2021). Library prep was done by RACE. Sequencing was carried out with a NextSeq 500. TCRdb's own reprocessing of the public reads used fastp at Q25 and MiXCR and kept productive beta chains. A single entry per CDR3 protein holds the most common genes and DNA from its merged rows. The sample includes roughly 200,000 distinct CDR3 sequences, with approximately 24% observed a single time. The ten largest clones take up 2% to 2.5% of the sample. Taken with the paper, the label for time point translates to: patch test 3, about 24 weeks after DPC sensitization. Reading the label with the study, this specimen's treatment or condition is: therapeutic diphenylcyclopropenone sensitization with weekly scalp DPC. The material sequenced was whole blood, taken in connection with sensitization to the hapten diphenylcyclopropenone (DPC). The source is a woman in her forties with alopecia areata. Some clones in this sample may be carry-over from other donors' samples.

J is TRBJ2-1 and V is TRBV7-2, with 13 bases aligning to TRBD2. The germline CDR1 and CDR2 sequences are SGHTA and FQGNSA. The CDR3 loop spans 16 amino acids. V shed 5 bases and J 2 bases; nucleotides not matched to a gene: 3. The CDR3 spells CASSQGLAGPYNEQFF. DNA of the CDR3: TGTGCCAGCAGCCAGGGACTAGCGGGACCCTACAATGAGCAGTTCTTC.

The chain is built from TRBV5-1 and TRBJ2-1; possible D gene TRBD2, 5 bases. V gave up 0 bases and J gave up 0 bases, with 10 bases separating them. The germline gives CDR1 SGHRS, CDR2 YFSETQ. The CDR3 sequence is 16 residues long. The CDR3 DNA reads as TGCGCCAGCAGCTTGGGAGCCGCGGGCTCCTACAATGAGCAGTTCTTC. Translation gives CASSLGAAGSYNEQFF.

V gene TRBV10-3 combines with J gene TRBJ2-5, with D uncertain. The length of the CDR3 is 14 residues. The V gene's germline CDR1 is ENHRY and CDR2 SYGVKD. V dropped 4 bases and J dropped 0 bases, with 9 bases sitting between them. As DNA, the CDR3 is TGTGCCATCAGTGTTTCACAGTACCAAGAGACCCAGTACTTC. Amino acids: CAISVSQYQETQYF.

A few counts support this clonotype. The chain combines TRBV7-8 with TRBJ1-1; D is perhaps TRBD1 (5 bases). Germline CDR1 reads SGHVS; CDR2 reads FQNEAQ. The CDR3 spans 12 residues. The V and J ends lost 5 bases and 8 bases respectively, with 12 bases between them. CDR3 DNA: TGTGCCAGCAGCCCCCTGGGACTCGAAGCTTTCTTT. Its translation: CASSPLGLEAFF.

This clonotype was seen only once. CDR3 loop: CSASQGDGDYGYTF. The CDR3 region has the DNA TGCAGTGCTAGCCAAGGGGATGGGGACTATGGCTACACCTTC. The V gene is TRBV20-1, the J gene TRBJ1-2; the D gene is possibly TRBD1 (5 bases). The CDR3 has 14 amino acids. Germline CDR1 reads DFQATT; CDR2 reads SNEGSKA (reference sequence). With 3 bases removed from V and 3 bases from J, the gap between germline ends came to 14 bases.

This chain uses TRBV20-1 with TRBJ2-1; 7 bases fit TRBD2. Germline V lookup: CDR1 DFQATT, CDR2 SNEGSKA (reference sequence). The CDR3 covers 14 residues. With 5 bases clipped from V and 9 bases from J, the junction kept 13 bases outside the gene matches. The CDR3 DNA follows: TGCAGTGCTCAGAGGGCGGGAGTAGATGGTGAGCAGTTCTTC. It encodes CSAQRAGVDGEQFF.

This clonotype was picked up many times. The chain combines TRBV9 with TRBJ2-7, with 9 positions matching TRBD1. The CDR3 spans 15 residues. The junction had 6 bases not matched to a gene; V was cut back by 2 bases and J by 3 bases. CDR1 and CDR2 from the germline V gene are SGDLS and YYNGEE. CDR3 sequence: CASSVYPGQGYEQYF. The CDR3 DNA sequence: TGTGCCAGCAGCGTTTATCCGGGACAGGGCTACGAGCAGTACTTC.

This clonotype has a handful of counts. The chain employs TRBV7-9 and TRBJ2-5; 7 bases agree with TRBD1. This CDR3 spans 14 amino acids. V was clipped by 5 bases and J by 4 bases; unmatched bases: 7. Germline V gene lookup returns CDR1 SEHNR and CDR2 FQNEAQ (reference sequence). CDR3 region: CASSQRTGAETQYF. The CDR3, as DNA: TGTGCCAGCAGCCAACGAACAGGGGCAGAGACCCAGTACTTC.

There are a few counts of this clonotype. The chain employs TRBV5-4 and TRBJ2-2; 7 bases match TRBD2. This CDR3 comprises 16 residues. J gave up 2 bases and V 5 bases, and 9 bases lay outside the gene matches. Germline values: CDR1 SGHNT, CDR2 YYREEE (reference sequence). The CDR3 DNA reads TGTGCCAGCAGGTTCCAGCGGGATAGTAACACCGGGGAGCTGTTTTTT. This encodes CASRFQRDSNTGELFF.